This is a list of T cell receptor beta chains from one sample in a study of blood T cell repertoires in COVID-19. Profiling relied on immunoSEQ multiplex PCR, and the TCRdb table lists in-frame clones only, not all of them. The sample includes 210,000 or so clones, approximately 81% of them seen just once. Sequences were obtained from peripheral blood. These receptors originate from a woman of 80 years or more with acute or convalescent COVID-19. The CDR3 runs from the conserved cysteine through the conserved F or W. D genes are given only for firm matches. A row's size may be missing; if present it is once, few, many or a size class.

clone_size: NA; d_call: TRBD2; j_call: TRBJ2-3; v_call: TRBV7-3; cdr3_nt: TGTGCCAGCAGCCCGAGTGGAGCGGGAGGGCCGGGTCAGCCAGATACGCAGTATTTT; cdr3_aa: CASSPSGAGGPGQPDTQYF
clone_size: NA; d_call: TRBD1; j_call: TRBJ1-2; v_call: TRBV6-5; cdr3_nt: TGTGCCAGCAGTCGGGACAGGGGTCCCTATGGCTACACCTTC; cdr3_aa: CASSRDRGPYGYTF
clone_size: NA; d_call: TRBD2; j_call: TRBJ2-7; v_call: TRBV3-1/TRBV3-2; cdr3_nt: TGTGCCAGCAGCCAGGGGACTAGCGGATTCTACGAGCAGTACTTC; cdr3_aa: CASSQGTSGFYEQYF
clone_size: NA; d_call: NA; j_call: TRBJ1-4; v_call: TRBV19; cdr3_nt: TGTGCCAGTAGTATAAATCGGGGATCAGGTGAAAAACTGTTTTTT; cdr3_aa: CASSINRGSGEKLFF
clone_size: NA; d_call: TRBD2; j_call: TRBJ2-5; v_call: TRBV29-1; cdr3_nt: TGCAGCGTTGGTGGGCTAGCGGTACCCAAGGAGACCCAGTACTTC; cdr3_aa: CSVGGLAVPKETQYF
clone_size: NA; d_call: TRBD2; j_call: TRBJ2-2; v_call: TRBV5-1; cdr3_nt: TGCGCCAGCAGCTTGGACGGGGGGTTCAACACCGGGGAGCTGTTTTTT; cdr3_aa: CASSLDGGFNTGELFF
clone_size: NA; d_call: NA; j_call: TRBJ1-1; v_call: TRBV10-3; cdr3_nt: TGTGCCGCCTCCCAGGGGACTGAAGCTTTCTTT; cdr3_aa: CAASQGTEAFF
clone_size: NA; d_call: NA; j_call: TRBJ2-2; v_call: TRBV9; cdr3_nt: TGTGCCAGCAGCCTGGCCAGGGTAGGCACCGGGGAGCTGTTTTTT; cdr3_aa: CASSLARVGTGELFF
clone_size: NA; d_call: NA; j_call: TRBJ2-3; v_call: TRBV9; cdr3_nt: TGTGCCAGCAGCGTAGGGGCCACAGATACGCAGTATTTT; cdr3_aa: CASSVGATDTQYF
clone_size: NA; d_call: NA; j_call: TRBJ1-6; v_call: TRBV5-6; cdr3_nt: TGTGCCAGCAGCTTTCAGTATAATTCACCCCTCCACTTT; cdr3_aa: CASSFQYNSPLHF
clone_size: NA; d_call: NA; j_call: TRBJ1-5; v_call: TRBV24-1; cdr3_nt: TGTGCCACCAGTGACCGCGGGACGGGCAGTCAGCCCCAGCATTTT; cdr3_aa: CATSDRGTGSQPQHF
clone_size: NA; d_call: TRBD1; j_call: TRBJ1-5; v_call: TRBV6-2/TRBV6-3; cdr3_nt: TGTGCCAGCAGTTACCAACGGACAGGGAATCAGCCCCAGCATTTT; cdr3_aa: CASSYQRTGNQPQHF
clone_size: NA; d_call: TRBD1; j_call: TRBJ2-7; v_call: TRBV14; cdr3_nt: TGTGCCAGCAGCAGCCGACAGGGGGCCTACGAGCAGTACTTC; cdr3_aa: CASSSRQGAYEQYF
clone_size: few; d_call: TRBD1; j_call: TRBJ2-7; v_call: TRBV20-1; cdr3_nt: TGCAGTGCTAGTCCCTCGACAGGGACCTACGAGCAGTACTTC; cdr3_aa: CSASPSTGTYEQYF
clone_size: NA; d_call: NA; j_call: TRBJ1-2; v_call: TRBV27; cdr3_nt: TGTGCCAGCAGTTTCGGGGAAGCTAACTATGGCTACACCTTC; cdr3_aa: CASSFGEANYGYTF
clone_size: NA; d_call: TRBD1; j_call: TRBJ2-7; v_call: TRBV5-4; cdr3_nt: TGTGCCAGCGCCGTCGGGACAGGGGGTTACGAGCAGTACTTC; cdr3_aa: CASAVGTGGYEQYF
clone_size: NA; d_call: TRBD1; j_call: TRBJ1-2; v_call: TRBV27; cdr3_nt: TGTGCCAGCAGTCCCCGGGCAGGGGGAGGCTATGGCTACACCTTC; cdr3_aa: CASSPRAGGGYGYTF
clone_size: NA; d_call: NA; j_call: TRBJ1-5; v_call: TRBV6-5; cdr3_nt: TGTGCCAGCAGGCGCGGGACGGGAGATAATCAGCCCCAGCATTTT; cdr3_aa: CASRRGTGDNQPQHF
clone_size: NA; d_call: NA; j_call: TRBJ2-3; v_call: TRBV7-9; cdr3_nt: TGTGCCACCCTGTGGGCAGGGAAGACAGATACGCAGTATTTT; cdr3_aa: CATLWAGKTDTQYF